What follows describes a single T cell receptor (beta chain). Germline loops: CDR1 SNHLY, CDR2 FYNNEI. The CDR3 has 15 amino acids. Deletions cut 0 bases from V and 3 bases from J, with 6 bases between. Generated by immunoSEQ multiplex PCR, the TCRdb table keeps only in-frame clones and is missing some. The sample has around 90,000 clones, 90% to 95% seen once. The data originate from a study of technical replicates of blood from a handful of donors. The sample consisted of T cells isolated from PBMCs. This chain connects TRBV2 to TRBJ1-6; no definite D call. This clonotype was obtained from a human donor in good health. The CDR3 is CASSEAEGYNSPLHF. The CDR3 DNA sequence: TGTGCCAGCAGTGAAGCTGAGGGCTATAATTCACCCCTCCACTTT.